Listed below are T cell receptor beta chains from one sample, sequenced in a study of blood T cell repertoires in COVID-19. Assay used: immunoSEQ multiplex PCR; TCRdb lists only in-frame clones, some missing. The table shows around 70,000 clones, with approximately 85% occurring only once. Sequenced material: peripheral blood. All receptors come from a man between 70 and 80 years old with acute or convalescent COVID-19. The CDR3 runs from the conserved cysteine through the conserved F or W. The D gene is left open where the match is weak. Not every row has a clone size; where given, it reads once, few, many or a size class.

CDR3aa: CASEGTGWTDEQFF
CDR3nt: TGCGCCAGCGAAGGGACAGGCTGGACGGATGAGCAGTTCTTC
j_gene: TRBJ2-1
d_gene: TRBD1
abundance: once
v_gene: TRBV10-1

CDR3aa: CASSVGTGGGQPQHF
CDR3nt: TGCGCCAGCAGCGTGGGGACAGGGGGAGGTCAGCCCCAGCATTTT
j_gene: TRBJ1-5
d_gene: TRBD1
abundance: once
v_gene: TRBV5-1

CDR3aa: CSVFETGHYEQYF
CDR3nt: TGCAGCGTTTTCGAGACAGGACACTACGAGCAGTACTTC
j_gene: TRBJ2-7
d_gene: NA
abundance: NA
v_gene: TRBV29-1

CDR3aa: CASSLGGEGGTQYF
CDR3nt: TGTGCCAGCAGTTTGGGGGGGGAGGGAGGAACGCAGTATTTT
j_gene: TRBJ2-3
d_gene: TRBD2
abundance: NA
v_gene: TRBV27

CDR3aa: CASSLIQGNRQPQHF
CDR3nt: TGTGCCAGCTCACTCATACAGGGAAACCGTCAGCCCCAGCATTTT
j_gene: TRBJ1-5
d_gene: NA
abundance: few
v_gene: TRBV18

CDR3aa: CASRRAGQGDEKLFF
CDR3nt: TGTGCCAGCAGGAGAGCGGGACAGGGAGATGAAAAACTGTTTTTT
j_gene: TRBJ1-4
d_gene: TRBD1
abundance: NA
v_gene: TRBV6-5

CDR3aa: CASSYYGQNEQYF
CDR3nt: TGCGCCAGCAGCTACTACGGCCAAAACGAGCAGTACTTC
j_gene: TRBJ2-7
d_gene: NA
abundance: NA
v_gene: TRBV5-1

CDR3aa: CASRRLMGEGYEQFF
CDR3nt: TGTGCCAGCAGACGCTTAATGGGGGAGGGCTATGAGCAGTTCTTC
j_gene: TRBJ2-1
d_gene: TRBD2
abundance: NA
v_gene: TRBV28

CDR3aa: CASTRRATNEKLFF
CDR3nt: TGTGCCAGCACTAGGAGGGCGACTAATGAAAAACTGTTTTTT
j_gene: TRBJ1-4
d_gene: NA
abundance: NA
v_gene: TRBV28

CDR3aa: CAWSVGRLGLGYTF
CDR3nt: TGTGCCTGGAGTGTTGGCCGATTGGGGCTTGGCTACACCTTC
j_gene: TRBJ1-2
d_gene: NA
abundance: NA
v_gene: TRBV30

CDR3aa: CASSPDRANTGELFF
CDR3nt: TGTGCCAGCAGCCCAGACAGAGCGAACACCGGGGAGCTGTTTTTT
j_gene: TRBJ2-2
d_gene: NA
abundance: NA
v_gene: TRBV7-3

CDR3aa: CASSVTPQGRGAGAEAFF
CDR3nt: TGTGCCAGCAGCGTAACCCCCCAGGGGCGGGGTGCGGGGGCTGAAGCTTTCTTT
j_gene: TRBJ1-1
d_gene: NA
abundance: NA
v_gene: TRBV9

CDR3aa: CASSPLQGVNEKLFF
CDR3nt: TGTGCCAGCAGCCCACTCCAGGGGGTGAATGAAAAACTGTTTTTT
j_gene: TRBJ1-4
d_gene: TRBD1
abundance: NA
v_gene: TRBV5-6

CDR3aa: CASSLGVIGQPTGELFF
CDR3nt: TGTGCCAGCAGCTTAGGGGTTATTGGACAGCCGACCGGGGAGCTGTTTTTT
j_gene: TRBJ2-2
d_gene: NA
abundance: NA
v_gene: TRBV11-2

CDR3aa: CASSQTLGGGDEQFF
CDR3nt: TGCGCCAGCAGCCAAACCCTGGGGGGTGGCGATGAGCAGTTCTTC
j_gene: TRBJ2-1
d_gene: NA
abundance: NA
v_gene: TRBV4-3

CDR3aa: CAISEAKHEQYF
CDR3nt: TGTGCCATCAGTGAGGCGAAACACGAGCAGTACTTC
j_gene: TRBJ2-7
d_gene: NA
abundance: NA
v_gene: TRBV10-3

CDR3aa: CASSIGTGLRTDTQYF
CDR3nt: TGTGCCAGCAGTATCGGGACAGGCCTCCGCACAGATACGCAGTATTTT
j_gene: TRBJ2-3
d_gene: TRBD1
abundance: NA
v_gene: TRBV6-4

CDR3aa: CASRRTDIVSEAFF
CDR3nt: TGTGCCAGCAGACGGACAGATATTGTCTCTGAAGCTTTCTTT
j_gene: TRBJ1-1
d_gene: NA
abundance: once
v_gene: TRBV18

CDR3aa: CASSLAYLSVRFF
CDR3nt: TGCGCCAGCAGCTTGGCCTACCTATCCGTGCGGTTCTTC
j_gene: TRBJ2-1
d_gene: NA
abundance: NA
v_gene: TRBV5-1

CDR3aa: CASTQGGTEAFF
CDR3nt: TGTGCCAGCACACAGGGCGGGACTGAAGCTTTCTTT
j_gene: TRBJ1-1
d_gene: NA
abundance: NA
v_gene: TRBV6-6

CDR3aa: CASSLLWDSQDTEAFF
CDR3nt: TGTGCCAGCAGCTTGTTGTGGGACAGTCAGGACACTGAAGCTTTCTTT
j_gene: TRBJ1-1
d_gene: TRBD1
abundance: NA
v_gene: TRBV5-6

CDR3aa: CAIKDYTYEQYF
CDR3nt: TGTGCCATCAAGGACTATACCTACGAGCAGTACTTC
j_gene: TRBJ2-7
d_gene: NA
abundance: NA
v_gene: TRBV10-3

CDR3aa: CASSEYKGQNYGYTF
CDR3nt: TGTGCCAGCAGTGAATATAAGGGACAGAACTATGGCTACACCTTC
j_gene: TRBJ1-2
d_gene: TRBD1
abundance: NA
v_gene: TRBV25-1

CDR3aa: CASSQDMVARSYEQYF
CDR3nt: TGTGCCAGCAGCCAAGATATGGTAGCACGCTCCTACGAGCAGTACTTC
j_gene: TRBJ2-7
d_gene: NA
abundance: NA
v_gene: TRBV3-1/TRBV3-2

CDR3aa: CASSSQGAYGYTF
CDR3nt: TGTGCCAGTAGCTCACAGGGGGCTTATGGCTACACCTTC
j_gene: TRBJ1-2
d_gene: TRBD1
abundance: NA
v_gene: TRBV19

CDR3aa: CASRGAGVGEQFF
CDR3nt: TGTGCCAGCCGCGGAGCGGGAGTGGGTGAGCAGTTCTTC
j_gene: TRBJ2-1
d_gene: TRBD2
abundance: once
v_gene: TRBV10-3

CDR3aa: CASSLAGGANEQYF
CDR3nt: TGTGCCAGCAGCTTAGCAGGCGGGGCCAACGAGCAGTACTTC
j_gene: TRBJ2-7
d_gene: NA
abundance: NA
v_gene: TRBV7-6

CDR3aa: CASSFRLQDNNEQFF
CDR3nt: TGTGCCAGCAGCTTCAGGTTACAGGATAACAATGAGCAGTTCTTC
j_gene: TRBJ2-1
d_gene: NA
abundance: NA
v_gene: TRBV5-4

CDR3aa: CASSQVGREGLGEQFF
CDR3nt: TGTGCCAGCAGCCAAGTCGGGCGGGAGGGCCTTGGCGAGCAGTTCTTC
j_gene: TRBJ2-1
d_gene: TRBD2
abundance: NA
v_gene: TRBV3-1/TRBV3-2

CDR3aa: CASSVEGGFSTDTQYF
CDR3nt: TGTGCCAGCAGCGTAGAAGGAGGATTTAGCACAGATACGCAGTATTTT
j_gene: TRBJ2-3
d_gene: NA
abundance: NA
v_gene: TRBV9

CDR3aa: CASSLSHTDTGELFF
CDR3nt: TGCGCCAGCAGCTTGAGTCACACAGACACCGGGGAGCTGTTTTTT
j_gene: TRBJ2-2
d_gene: NA
abundance: NA
v_gene: TRBV5-1

CDR3aa: CATAKGGGSYGYTF
CDR3nt: TGTGCCACCGCTAAAGGTGGGGGGAGCTATGGCTACACCTTC
j_gene: TRBJ1-2
d_gene: NA
abundance: NA
v_gene: TRBV24-1